The sequence of this T cell receptor beta chain was determined in a study of cytomegalovirus exposure and HLA in healthy donors. Study-wide results and caveats: Highly shared sequence variants in one cluster were likely a sequencing artifact. A missense variant in DCLRE1C was later tied to TCR beta V- and J-gene trimming. Using a false discovery rate of 0.05, a later analysis showed that 16,951 TCR beta sequences were associated with HLA alleles. Solely CMV serostatus was available to characterize immune exposure.

CDR1 and CDR2 from the germline V gene are SGHNT and YYREEE (reference sequence). V lost 0 bases and J 4 bases, leaving 7 bases between the germline ends. The length of the CDR3 is 13 residues. As for this clone: What it binds is unknown.

Amplification used 60 Vbeta primers and 13 Jbeta primers. The repertoire was sequenced with immunoSEQ multiplex PCR; TCRdb's copy has only in-frame clones and lacks some. The repertoire consists of roughly 150,000 clones, with approximately 80% occurring once and the leading ten covering around 8%. The sequence derives from a male donor in good health and CMV-seropositive. This chain links TRBV5-4 with TRBJ2-5; D ambiguous. The sample consisted of PBMCs. The CDR3 DNA reads TGTGCCAGCAGCTTGGATGTCGGAGAGACCCAGTACTTC. This translates into CASSLDVGETQYF.